The 23 T cell receptor beta chains given below trace back to one sample, sequenced in a study of vaccination and CD4 T cells after COVID-19. Their recognized antigens are unknown. Documented time point: late sampling 161 to 241 days after vaccination in a few convalescent patients. Specified treatment: approximately 9-day PBMC culture with coronavirus spike peptide pools or control peptides (ViraFEST assay). Researchers used the Oncomine TCR Beta short-read assay to sequence DNA from cultured CD4+ T cells. MiXCR, run by TCRdb on the PCR reads, gives a single entry per CDR3 protein. The sample records fewer than 25,000 distinct CDR3 sequences, around 33% being singletons. The material was CD4+ T cells from blood, cultured in vitro, obtained about 7 months after SARS-CoV-2 vaccination. The receptors shown here come from a human donor who had recovered from COVID-19.

The chain couples TRBV19 to TRBJ1-5, with D unresolved. The CDR3 runs to 13 residues. The V and J ends lost 0 bases and 8 bases respectively, with 8 bases between them. Germline V gene sequence: CDR1 LNHDA, CDR2 SQIVND (reference sequence). The CDR3 loop reads CASSIDGEKPQHF. CDR3 DNA sequence: TGTGCCAGTAGTATAGACGGGGAGAAGCCCCAGCATTTT.

This clonotype has just a few counts. The chain carries TRBV20-1 and TRBJ2-5; 7 nucleotides agree with TRBD2. Germline loops: CDR1 DFQATT, CDR2 SNEGSKA (reference sequence). There are 15 residues in the CDR3. As DNA, the CDR3 is TGCAGGGGTGAAGACCGATGGGGGGGCCAAGAGACCCAGTACTTC. Protein product: CRGEDRWGGQETQYF.

This chain joins TRBV11-2 and TRBJ2-7, with 7 bases matching TRBD1. The length of the CDR3 is 14 residues. CDR1 SGHAT and CDR2 FQNNGV come from the germline V gene. With V trimmed by 2 bases and J by 4 bases, 5 bases remained unmatched. CDR3 amino acids: CASSLPGTVYEQYF. The CDR3 DNA sequence: TGTGCCAGCAGCTTACCAGGGACAGTTTACGAGCAGTACTTC.

This chain links TRBV7-2 with TRBJ1-6; no clear D gene. This CDR3 region has 16 residues. Germline V gives CDR1 SGHTA, CDR2 FQGNSA. With 0 bases removed from V and 9 bases from J, the gap between germline ends came to 15 bases. This CDR3 is CASSLALQAAGSPLHF. CDR3 in DNA: TGTGCCAGCAGCTTAGCGCTGCAGGCCGCCGGTTCACCCCTCCACTTT. Together with reference TRBV7-2 and TRBJ1-6, the CDR3 gives the full variable domain: GAGVSQSPSNKVTEKGKDVELRCDPISGHTALYWYRQSLGQGLEFLIYFQGNSAPDKSGLPSDRFSAERTGGSVSTLTIQRTQQEDSAVYLCASSLALQAAGSPLHFGNGTRLTVT.

In this sample, this clonotype turned up a few times. J is TRBJ2-7 and V is TRBV10-3; D is unclear. The CDR3 totals 14 residues. From germline, CDR1 is ENHRY and CDR2 SYGVKD. Trimming cost V 3 bases and J 2 bases, with 11 bases left between them. The CDR3 region is CAISDPGVTYEQYF. CDR3 coding DNA: TGTGCCATCAGTGACCCAGGAGTAACCTACGAGCAGTACTTC.

In its sample, this clonotype was seen a few times. This rearrangement joins TRBV20-1 to TRBJ1-2; D is ambiguous. The CDR3 sequence is 11 residues long. Germline CDR1 reads DFQATT; CDR2 reads SNEGSKA (reference sequence). Trimming removed 0 bases from V and 6 bases from J, with 5 bases in between. CDR3 in amino acids: CSARDIHGYTF. CDR3 nucleotide sequence: TGCAGTGCTAGAGATATCCATGGCTACACCTTC.

This clonotype was found a few times. This chain joins TRBV7-6 and TRBJ2-2; a possible D gene is TRBD2 (5 bases). Trimming took 5 bases from V and 7 from J, leaving 14 bases between them. Germline V gives CDR1 SGHVS, CDR2 FNYEAQ. The CDR3 spans 14 residues. CDR3 DNA sequence: TGTGCCAGCAGCATCCGGACTGAGGGCGGGGAGCTGTTTTTT. This translates into CASSIRTEGGELFF.

The chain carries TRBV18 and TRBJ1-5, with 10 bases identical to TRBD1. The V and J ends lost 2 bases and 3 bases, in that order; junction bases with no gene match: 1. The CDR3 spans 15 residues. CDR1 and CDR2 from the germline V gene are KGHSH and LQKENI. CDR3 DNA sequence: TGTGCCAGCTCACCAGGGACAGGGGCCAATCAGCCCCAGCATTTT. Its protein is CASSPGTGANQPQHF.

This chain connects TRBV25-1 to TRBJ2-1; the match to TRBD2 covers 7 bases. V was pared by 2 bases and J by 7 bases, with 5 bases of the junction left unmatched. The CDR3 extends over 14 amino acids. Looked up from germline, CDR1 is MGHDK and CDR2 is SYGVNS. CDR3 sequence: CASSEMTGGNEQFF. DNA for the CDR3: TGTGCCAGCAGTGAAATGACGGGGGGAAATGAGCAGTTCTTC.

There are a few counts of this clonotype. CDR3 protein: CASSLGFQGLVSYGYTF. The CDR3 nucleotides are TGTGCCAGCAGCTTAGGCTTCCAGGGGCTGGTCTCTTATGGCTACACCTTC. The V and J genes are TRBV7-2 and TRBJ1-2, with D possibly matching TRBD1 (6 bases). The CDR3 is 17 residues long. The germline V and J ends were trimmed by 1 base and 5 bases, with 20 bases remaining between them. CDR1 SGHTA and CDR2 FQGNSA come from the germline V gene.

This rearrangement joins TRBV6-1 to TRBJ2-5; 11 nucleotides match TRBD2. V lost 8 bases to trimming and J lost 2 bases; unmatched junction nucleotides: 4. The CDR3 covers 14 residues. In germline, CDR1 is MNHNS, CDR2 SASEGT. In DNA, the CDR3 is TGTGCCAGCTTAGCGGGAGGGTGGCAAGAGACCCAGTACTTC. Translating gives CASLAGGWQETQYF.

The chain is built from TRBV20-1 and TRBJ1-4; 8 nucleotides line up with TRBD1. V shed 6 bases and J 7 bases; nucleotides not matched to a gene: 7. This CDR3 contains 13 residues. Germline V gene lookup returns CDR1 DFQATT and CDR2 SNEGSKA (reference sequence). Here the CDR3 DNA reads TGCAGTGCCTACAGGGGGGACGGTGAAAAACTGTTTTTT. Its protein product is CSAYRGDGEKLFF.

The genes are TRBV10-3 and TRBJ2-1; D ambiguous. V was clipped by 0 bases and J by 2 bases, with 11 bases between them. Germline assignment: CDR1 ENHRY and CDR2 SYGVKD. The CDR3 is 16 amino acids. The CDR3 DNA follows: TGTGCCATCAGTGAGTCCATTCTCCGAACCTACAATGAGCAGTTCTTC. Residues: CAISESILRTYNEQFF.

In its sample, this clonotype was seen a few times. This chain joins TRBV18 and TRBJ2-5; TRBD2 matches 8 bases. The germline CDR1 and CDR2 sequences are KGHSH and LQKENI. The V gene end was trimmed by 2 bases and the J gene end by 0 bases; junction bases not matched to a gene: 5. The CDR3 runs to 16 residues. In DNA, the CDR3 is TGTGCCAGCTCACCAAGGGTAGCGGGATACCAAGAGACCCAGTACTTC. Protein: CASSPRVAGYQETQYF.

The chain couples TRBV20-1 to TRBJ2-7, with TRBD1 matching over 8 bases. J lost 7 bases, V lost 2 bases, and 7 bases had no gene match. This CDR3 contains 13 residues. Looked up from germline, CDR1 is DFQATT and CDR2 is SNEGSKA (reference sequence). The CDR3 DNA reads as TGCAGTGCTAGAAGTCAGGGGGCGGGAGAGCAGTACTTC. Its protein is CSARSQGAGEQYF.

The genes are TRBV28 and TRBJ1-2; maybe TRBD1 (6 bases). The CDR3 totals 15 residues. The V end lost 6 bases, the J end lost 4 bases, and 18 bases lay between the germline ends. Germline V CDR1 and CDR2: MDHEN, SYDVKM. CDR3 sequence: CASSITGSVSYGYTF. The DNA for the CDR3 is TGTGCCAGCAGCATTACAGGGAGTGTATCCTATGGCTACACCTTC.

The rearrangement uses TRBV7-2 and TRBJ2-7, with 10 bases that match TRBD1. V was clipped by 5 bases and J by 4 bases; unmatched bases: 8. The germline V gene has CDR1 SGHTA and CDR2 FQGNSA. The CDR3 extends over 15 amino acids. The CDR3: CASSLSGTGAYEQYF. CDR3 in DNA: TGTGCCAGCAGCCTATCCGGGACAGGGGCGTACGAGCAGTACTTC. Together with reference TRBV7-2 and TRBJ2-7, the CDR3 gives the full variable domain: GAGVSQSPSNKVTEKGKDVELRCDPISGHTALYWYRQSLGQGLEFLIYFQGNSAPDKSGLPSDRFSAERTGGSVSTLTIQRTQQEDSAVYLCASSLSGTGAYEQYFGPGTRLTVT.

The CDR3 spells CANLQGGRGCETQYF. The CDR3 DNA reads as TGTGCCAACCTTCAGGGGGGGAGGGGGTGTGAGACCCAGTACTTC. The chain couples TRBV28 to TRBJ2-5; the D call may be TRBD1 or TRBD2 (7 bases each). Between the trimmed V and J ends, which lost 10 bases and 5 bases, there was a span of 23 bases. The CDR3 consists of 15 residues. Germline lookup yields CDR1 MDHEN and CDR2 SYDVKM. Based on the CDR3 plus reference TRBV28 and TRBJ2-5, the full variable domain is DVKVTQSSRYLVKRTGEKVFLECVQDMDHENMFWYRQDPGLGLRLIYFSYDVKMKEKGDIPEGYSVSREKKERFSLILESASTNQTSMYLCANLQGGRGCETQYFGPGTRLLVL.

A single count supports this clonotype. This sequence joins TRBV6-2 or TRBV6-3 and TRBJ1-1; a weak D match, TRBD1 (6 bases). V was trimmed by 7 bases and J by 4 bases, leaving 16 bases between them. The CDR3 length is 14 residues. The germline V gene has CDR1 MNHEY and CDR2 SVGEGT. Here the CDR3 DNA reads TGTGCCAGCACCAAGGGGGTAGCAGTCACTGAAGCTTTCTTT. It yields the protein CASTKGVAVTEAFF.

The chain joins TRBV5-1 to TRBJ1-2; 10 bases match TRBD1. Germline lookup yields CDR1 SGHRS and CDR2 YFSETQ. The junction had 7 bases not matched to a gene; V was cut back by 3 bases and J by 8 bases. This CDR3 is built from 14 residues. The DNA for the CDR3 is TGCGCCAGCAGCTCCCTGGGGACAGGGGTGGGCTACACCTTC. Protein sequence: CASSSLGTGVGYTF. Full variable domain (missing parts from reference TRBV5-1 and TRBJ1-2): KAGVTQTPRYLIKTRGQQVTLSCSPISGHRSVSWYQQTPGQGLQFLFEYFSETQRNKGNFPGRFSGRQFSNSRSEMNVSTLELGDSALYLCASSSLGTGVGYTFGSGTRLTVV.

This clonotype was recorded a few times. An end of the junction does not agree with germline; a read error may underlie this. The CDR3 here is CASSSGTGGLDF. In DNA, the CDR3 is TGTGCCAGCAGTTCCGGGACAGGGGGCCTAGACTTC. This rearrangement joins TRBV6-5 to TRBJ2-1; 12 bases are shared with TRBD1. The CDR3 runs to 12 residues. Germline CDR1 is MNHEY and CDR2 is SVGAGI.

The chain links TRBV5-4 to TRBJ2-5, with D hard to call. This CDR3 contains 13 residues. In germline, CDR1 is SGHNT, CDR2 YYREEE (reference sequence). V was pared by 1 base and J by 4 bases, with 8 bases between. The chain's CDR3 is CASSLSSAETQYF. The CDR3 DNA reads as TGTGCCAGCAGCTTGTCTAGTGCAGAGACCCAGTACTTC.

This clonotype was recorded a few times. The chain carries TRBV7-3 and TRBJ2-7; tentative D call: TRBD2 (5 bases). Germline CDR1 SGHTA, CDR2 FQGTGA. The CDR3 totals 13 residues. V was clipped by 8 bases and J by 3 bases, with 14 bases between them. CDR3 region: CASSPGKYYEQYF. In DNA form, the CDR3 reads TGTGCCAGCTCGCCCGGGAAATACTACGAGCAGTACTTC.